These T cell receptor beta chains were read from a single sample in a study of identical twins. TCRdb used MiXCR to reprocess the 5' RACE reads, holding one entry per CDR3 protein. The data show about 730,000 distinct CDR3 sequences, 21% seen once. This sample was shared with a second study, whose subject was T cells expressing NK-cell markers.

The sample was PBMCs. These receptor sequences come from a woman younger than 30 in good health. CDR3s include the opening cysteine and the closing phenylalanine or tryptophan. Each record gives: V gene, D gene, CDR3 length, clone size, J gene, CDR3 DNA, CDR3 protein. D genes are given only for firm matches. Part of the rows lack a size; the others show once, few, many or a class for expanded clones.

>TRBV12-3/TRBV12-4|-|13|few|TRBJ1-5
TGTGCCAGCAGTTACACAGGGAAACAGCCCCAGCATTTT
CASSYTGKQPQHF
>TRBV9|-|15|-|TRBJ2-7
TGTGCCAGCAGCCCTAGCGTCGTGAGCTCCTACGAGCAGTACTTC
CASSPSVVSSYEQYF
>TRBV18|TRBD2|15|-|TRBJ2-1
TGTGCCAGCTCACCCCTAGCGGGAGCTGAGAATGAGCAGTTCTTC
CASSPLAGAENEQFF
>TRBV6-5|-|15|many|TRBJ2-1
TGTGCCAGCAGTTACTCGAGGGGAGGATTCAATGAGCAGTTCTTC
CASSYSRGGFNEQFF
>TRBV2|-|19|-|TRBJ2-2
TGTGCCAGCAGACACCCTGGCGGGCTCGTGAGTTTTTACACCGGGGAGCTGTTTTTT
CASRHPGGLVSFYTGELFF
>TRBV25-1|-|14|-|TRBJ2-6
TGTGCCAGCAGATGGACTTTTCTTGCCAACGTCCTGACTTTC
CASRWTFLANVLTF
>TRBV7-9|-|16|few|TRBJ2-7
TGTGCCAGCAGCGACGCCCGCGGGTTGGCTCTCTACGAGCAGTACTTC
CASSDARGLALYEQYF
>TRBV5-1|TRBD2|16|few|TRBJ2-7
TGCGCCAGCAGCCTACGGACTAGCGGAACCTCCTACGAGCAGTACTTC
CASSLRTSGTSYEQYF
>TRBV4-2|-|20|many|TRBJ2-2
TGTGCCAGCAGCCAAGTAGTGCAGGCACAAAGCCGGGCGAACACCGGGGAGCTGTTTTTT
CASSQVVQAQSRANTGELFF
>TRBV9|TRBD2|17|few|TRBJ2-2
TGTGCCAGCAGCCAGCCTAGCGGGAGTGGCGACACCGGGGAGCTGTTTTTT
CASSQPSGSGDTGELFF
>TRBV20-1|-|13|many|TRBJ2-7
TGCAGTGCTAGAGATCCGAGCGCTGGCGAGCAGTACTTC
CSARDPSAGEQYF
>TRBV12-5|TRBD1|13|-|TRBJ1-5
TGTGCTAGTGCCGGGGACAGTGATCAGCCCCAGCATTTT
CASAGDSDQPQHF
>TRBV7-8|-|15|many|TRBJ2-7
TGTGCCAGCAGCTCAGGGGTGGGAGGCACCTACGAGCAGTACTTC
CASSSGVGGTYEQYF
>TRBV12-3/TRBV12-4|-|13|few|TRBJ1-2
TGTGCCAGCAGTCCCAAGGGGTTACTGGGCTACACCTTC
CASSPKGLLGYTF
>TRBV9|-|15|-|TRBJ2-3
TGTGCCAGCAGCCCCGGGGCGGGGCTCACAGATACGCAGTATTTT
CASSPGAGLTDTQYF
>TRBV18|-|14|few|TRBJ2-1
TGTGCCAGCTCACCGATAAAAGGCTACAATGAGCAGTTCTTC
CASSPIKGYNEQFF
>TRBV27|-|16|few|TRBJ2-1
TGTGCCAGCAGTTTATCACCCGGGGCTCGTTACAATGAGCAGTTCTTC
CASSLSPGARYNEQFF
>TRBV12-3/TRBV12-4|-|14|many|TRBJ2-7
TGTGCCAGCAGCCCCAGGACGTCCGGGTTCGAGCAGTACTTC
CASSPRTSGFEQYF
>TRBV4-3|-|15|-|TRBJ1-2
TGCGCCAGCAGCCAAGATCGAGCAGGCCCATATGGCTACACCTTC
CASSQDRAGPYGYTF
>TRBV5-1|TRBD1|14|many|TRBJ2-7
TGCGCCAGCAGCCTGGGACAGGCGCCCTACGAGCAGTACTTC
CASSLGQAPYEQYF
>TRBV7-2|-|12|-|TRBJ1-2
TGTGCCAGCAGCCGCGGGACGGTTGGCTACACCTTC
CASSRGTVGYTF
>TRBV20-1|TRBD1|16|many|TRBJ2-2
TGCAGTGCTGTACCCCGGACAGGAGGCAACACCGGGGAGCTGTTTTTT
CSAVPRTGGNTGELFF
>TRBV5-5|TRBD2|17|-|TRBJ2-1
TGTGCCAGCAGCTTGGTACTAGCGGGAGGGGATAACAATGAGCAGTTCTTC
CASSLVLAGGDNNEQFF
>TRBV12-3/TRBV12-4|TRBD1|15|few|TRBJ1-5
TGTGCCAGCAGTTTGGACAGGGGGTTCGATCAGCCCCAGCATTTT
CASSLDRGFDQPQHF
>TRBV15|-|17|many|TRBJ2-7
TGTGCCACCAGCAGAGATTCAAGAAGCACCATTGCATACGAGCAGTACTTC
CATSRDSRSTIAYEQYF
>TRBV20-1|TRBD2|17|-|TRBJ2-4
TGCAGTGCTAGAGGGACTAGCGGAGGTGTAGCCAAAAACATTCAGTACTTC
CSARGTSGGVAKNIQYF
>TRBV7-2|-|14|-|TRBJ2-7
TGTGCCAGCAGCTTATTCCTCCCGGAGCACGAGCAGTACTTC
CASSLFLPEHEQYF
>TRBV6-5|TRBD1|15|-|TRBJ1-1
TGTGCCAGCAGTTGGGGGACAGGGAGGACCACTGAAGCTTTCTTT
CASSWGTGRTTEAFF
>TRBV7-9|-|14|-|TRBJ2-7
TGTGCCAGCAGCACTTCAGCCCTCTCCTACGAGCAGTACTTC
CASSTSALSYEQYF
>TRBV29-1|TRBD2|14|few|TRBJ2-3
TGCAGCGGTCGACTAGCGGGGGGGACAGATACGCAGTATTTT
CSGRLAGGTDTQYF
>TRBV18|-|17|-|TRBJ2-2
TGTGCCAGCTCACCACCTCCGCGGGCGCCGAACACCGGGGAGCTGTTTTTT
CASSPPPRAPNTGELFF
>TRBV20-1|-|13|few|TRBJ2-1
TGCAGTGCTAGGGCTGGGATTGACAATGAGCAGTTCTTC
CSARAGIDNEQFF
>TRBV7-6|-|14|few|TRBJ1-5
TGTGCCAGCAGCGCGGGACACCGCAATCAGCCCCAGCATTTT
CASSAGHRNQPQHF
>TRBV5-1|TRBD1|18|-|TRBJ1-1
TGCGCCAGCAGCACCCGGACAGGGGGCGCGGTGATGAACACTGAAGCTTTCTTT
CASSTRTGGAVMNTEAFF
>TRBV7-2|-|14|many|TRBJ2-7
TGTGCCAGCAGCCCCGACCCCTCCTCCTACGAGCAGTACTTC
CASSPDPSSYEQYF
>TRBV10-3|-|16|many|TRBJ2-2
TGTGCCATCCGATACGACGGGACAACGAACACCGGGGAGCTGTTTTTT
CAIRYDGTTNTGELFF
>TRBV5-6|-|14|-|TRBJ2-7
TGTGCCAGCAGCTTGGTTGGCAGGGCCTACGAGCAGTACTTC
CASSLVGRAYEQYF
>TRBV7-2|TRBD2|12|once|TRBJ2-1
TGTGCCAGTAGCGGGATGAGCAATGAGCAGTTCTTC
CASSGMSNEQFF
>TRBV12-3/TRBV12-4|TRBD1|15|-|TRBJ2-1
TGTGCCAGCGGCTTCGGGACAGCCACCTACAATGAGCAGTTCTTC
CASGFGTATYNEQFF
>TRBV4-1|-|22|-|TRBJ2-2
TGCGCCAGCAGCCAAGTTTACTTTCCGGGACACCCTCGGGACGAGAACACCGGGGAGCTGTTTTTT
CASSQVYFPGHPRDENTGELFF
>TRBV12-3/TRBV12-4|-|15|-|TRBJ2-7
TGTGCCAGCAGTCTACTGAGACCGGCGGGCTACGAGCAGTACTTC
CASSLLRPAGYEQYF